This passage covers 5 T cell receptor beta chains from one sample sequenced in a study of blood T cell repertoires in COVID-19. Generated by immunoSEQ multiplex PCR, the TCRdb table keeps only in-frame clones and is missing some. The sample yields fewer than 200,000 clones, about 87% seen once. The sample consisted of peripheral blood. These receptors were taken from a man in his 60s with acute or convalescent COVID-19.

The chain's CDR3 is CASSLTTSETYEQYF. The DNA for the CDR3 is TGCGCCAGCAGCTTGACGACTAGCGAGACCTACGAGCAGTACTTC. J is TRBJ2-7 and V is TRBV4-1; 8 bases match TRBD2. CDR1 and CDR2 (germline): MGHRA, YSYEKL. V was pared by 5 bases and J by 2 bases, with 8 bases of the junction left unmatched. The CDR3 has 15 residues.

The chain combines TRBV5-1 with TRBJ2-7, with 10 bases fitting TRBD1. V was clipped by 4 bases and J by 5 bases; unmatched bases: 9. The CDR3 consists of 15 residues. Germline V gives CDR1 SGHRS, CDR2 YFSETQ. The CDR3 loop is CASSPSGTGADEQYV. DNA for the CDR3: TGCGCCAGCAGCCCCTCCGGGACAGGGGCGGACGAGCAGTACGTC.

This sequence joins TRBV7-8 and TRBJ2-7, with a tentative D call TRBD2 (5 bases). This CDR3 comprises 14 residues. V was cut by 0 bases and J by 4 bases, with 10 bases left in between. Germline V lookup: CDR1 SGHVS, CDR2 FQNEAQ. The CDR3 bases are TGTGCCAGCAGCTTAGCTGCCGGAGGATACGAGCAGTACTTC. It specifies CASSLAAGGYEQYF.

V usage is TRBV5-8 and J usage is TRBJ1-1, with 8 bases that match TRBD1. V was clipped by 4 bases and J by 2 bases; unmatched bases: 7. This CDR3 region has 15 residues. CDR1 SGHTS and CDR2 YDEGEE come from the germline V gene. The DNA for the CDR3 is TGTGCCAGCAGCCGTAGGTCAGGGGGCAACACTGAAGCTTTCTTT. Residues: CASSRRSGGNTEAFF.

This chain joins TRBV27 and TRBJ2-4, with D perhaps matching TRBD1 (6 bases). This CDR3 spans 14 amino acids. Germline loops: CDR1 MNHEY, CDR2 SMNVEV (reference sequence). Trimming stripped 2 bases from V and 3 bases from J, with 8 bases between. CDR3 coding DNA: TGTGCCAGCAGTTTAAGAGGGGGCAAAAACATTCAGTACTTC. Amino acids: CASSLRGGKNIQYF.